The sequence of this T cell receptor (beta chain) was determined in a study of blood T cell repertoires in COVID-19. Germline V gives CDR1 MNHEY, CDR2 SVGEGT. The CDR3 contains 14 residues. The ends were cut back, 0 bases at V and 6 bases at J, with 11 bases in the middle. The table lists this clone with a few counts. Profiled with immunoSEQ multiplex PCR; TCRdb holds only in-frame clones, not every one. The table lists 110,000 to 150,000 clones, approximately 80% of them singletons. This sequence originates from a woman in her fifties or sixties with acute or convalescent COVID-19. The sample taken for sequencing was peripheral blood. The V gene is TRBV6-2 or TRBV6-3, the J gene TRBJ1-2; D gene unclear. This CDR3 reads CASSYSNQRNGYTF. CDR3 DNA: TGTGCCAGCAGTTACTCGAACCAGAGGAATGGCTACACCTTC.